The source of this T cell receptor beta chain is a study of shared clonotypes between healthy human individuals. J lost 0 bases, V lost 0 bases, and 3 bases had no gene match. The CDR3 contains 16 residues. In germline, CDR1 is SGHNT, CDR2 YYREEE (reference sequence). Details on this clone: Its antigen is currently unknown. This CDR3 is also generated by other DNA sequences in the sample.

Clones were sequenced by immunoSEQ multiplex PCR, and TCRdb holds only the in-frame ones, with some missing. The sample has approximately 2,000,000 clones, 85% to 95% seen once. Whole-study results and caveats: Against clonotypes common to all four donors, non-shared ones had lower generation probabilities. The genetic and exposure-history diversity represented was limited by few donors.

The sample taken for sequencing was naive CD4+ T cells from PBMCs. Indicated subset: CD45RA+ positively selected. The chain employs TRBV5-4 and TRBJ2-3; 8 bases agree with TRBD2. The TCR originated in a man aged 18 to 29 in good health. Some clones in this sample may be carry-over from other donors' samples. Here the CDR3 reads CASSLGLAGSTDTQYF. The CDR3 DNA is TGTGCCAGCAGCTTGGGGCTAGCGGGCAGCACAGATACGCAGTATTTT.